Described below is a single TCR beta chain sequence and its context. Its antigen is unknown. No much larger clone is present one base from it, and per-base qualities are unavailable. Using the deep immunoSEQ assay, multiplex PCR amplified TCR CDR3 regions from genomic DNA. Extracted genomic DNA from each cell subset was spread evenly across all wells of several immunoSEQ 96-well plates, with each plate serving as a replicate. For sorted subsets, each replicate PCR was loaded with 200 ng genomic DNA, equivalent to 32,000 or so T cell genomes. The purified libraries were quantified using a Qubit 3.0 fluorometer, sized with a Bioanalyzer 2100, and then quantified again using the KAPA Library Quantification kit. Every immunoSEQ 96-well plate was sequenced on a separate single-read 150-cycle Illumina NextSeq 550 flow cell. From the authors' description of their analysis: Because only junctional sequences without quality scores were contained in the immunoSEQ output, filtering matching that applied to full-length reads could not be performed. Sequences were annotated with PyIR, a Python wrapper for IgBLAST v1.9, and V/J genes and CDR3 were assigned using IMGT germline references. Any read was removed if the V/J assignment was weak (E-value above 1e-6), the CDR3 was missing, or the read contained stop codons, out-of-frame junctions, or ambiguous translated residues. A V3J clonotype was defined by an identical inferred V gene, J gene, and CDR3 amino acid sequence. The percentage overlap between two repertoires was calculated by dividing the number of shared unique clonotypes by the size of the smaller repertoire. Richness of each repertoire was evaluated using RTK rarefaction, the Chao1 estimator, and Recon v2.1 estimates of unobserved clonotypes. Generation probabilities were computed with OLGA for all TCRbeta clonotypes obtained by the gDNA method from a handful of donors. TCRdb holds this immuneACCESS table with in-frame rearrangements only. Some clones are missing; in checked studies, unresolved V genes explain under half, and the rest has no known cause. The V and J calls and clone size were taken over from that table, and D and trimming were inferred from the DNA. The sample table holds 550,000 to 700,000 clones, of which roughly 72% were seen once. The ten largest clonotypes hold roughly 2% of the sample.

This sample was included in a study of shared clonotypes between healthy human individuals (dated by TCRdb to the early 2020s). Concerning the study at large: A couple of women and three men aged 18 to 49 years were included in the cohort. To estimate repertoire size and how much clonotype sharing occurs between individuals, the study deeply sequenced the blood TCR repertoires of five healthy adults. Different laboratories and diverse techniques were used to prepare libraries and sequence TCR repertoires, to increase sequencing depth and limit assay-specific biases. Each donor's leukapheresis produced roughly between roughly 0.85 and 10 billion PBMCs. For each donor, CD4 naive and CD4 memory were each given three plates, CD8 naive was given two plates, and CD8 memory was given one plate. Results the study describes overall, beyond this receptor: Naive subsets generally had larger estimated clonotype richness than memory subsets did. Even with the large sequencing depth, rarefaction of the sorted-subset datasets indicated that sequencing was incomplete. Pairwise subsampling led to the expectation that sequencing depth would affect the degree of clonotype sharing among donors. Clonotypes shared by all four sorted-subset donors showed higher generation probabilities than non-shared clonotypes. Because the study included a small number of donors, the genetic and exposure-history diversity represented was limited. Across a handful of donors, around 5% of naive CD4, 3.5% of naive CD8, under 2.5% of memory CD4, and under 0.45% of memory CD8 clonotypes were shared. Only blood was sampled, and tissue TCR repertoires likely differ from those in blood.

Trimming costs V 4 bases and J 4 bases, and their ends lie 13 bases apart. From the germline V gene, CDR1 is MNHEY and CDR2 is SVGAGI. Spanning cysteine to phenylalanine, the CDR3 consists of 14 amino acids. The DNA shown is the 42-base CDR3, in frame from base 1. The donors were healthy, HIV-negative adults who had no recently reported acute infections or vaccinations. Every donor was a Caucasian adult residing in Nashville, Tennessee, USA. Magnetic negative selection was used to enrich CD4+ T cells, after which naive cells were positively selected on CD45RA and the negative fraction became the memory subset. After blood collection by leukapheresis, PBMCs were isolated using Ficoll-Histopaque density gradient centrifugation and then cryopreserved in the vapor phase of liquid nitrogen. Analytical flow cytometry was used to check the purity and quantity of every magnetically sorted T cell population. Genomic DNA was isolated from each sorted fraction and quantified by UV absorbance on a Nanodrop 2000c.

The receptor comes from a woman younger than 45 in good health. The chain couples TRBV6-5 to TRBJ1-2; the D gene is unclear. The sample was memory CD4+ T cells sorted from blood. The sample's cell subset or site label, decoded: CD45RA-negative fraction. The DNA is as follows: TGTGCCAGCAGTTTCGTCGGAGGATCCTATGGCTACACCTTC. Its coded protein is CASSFVGGSYGYTF.